This TCR beta chain was sequenced in a study of post-analysis software for immune sequencing data. Study-wide background: Patients with relapsing-remitting, secondary progressive and progressive-relapsing multiple sclerosis courses were all represented.

As for this clonotype: The antigen is not known.

Prepared TCR beta cDNA libraries contained unique molecular identifiers. T cells numbering about 0.85 to 11 million yielded cDNA molecules that totaled approximately 500,000. TCRdb re-called the PCR reads with MiXCR, one entry per CDR3 protein. Of about 760,000 distinct CDR3 sequences detected, 25% to 30% appear once; the ten largest clones hold 0.55% to 0.65%. Study-wide results and limits: Five TRBV segments occurring more often in patients than controls included TRBV5-6, TRBV5-1 and TRBV20-1.

The CDR3 has 15 residues. CDR1 and CDR2 (germline): MNHEY, SVGAGI. V was trimmed by 3 bases and J by 2 bases, leaving 14 bases between them. This sequence joins TRBV6-5 and TRBJ2-7; a weak D match, TRBD1 (5 bases). The receptor's source is a girl aged 10 to 17 with multiple sclerosis. Sequenced material: blood. DNA of the CDR3: TGTGCCAGCAGTTATTCCCAAGACAGAACCTACGAGCAGTACTTC. Its protein product is CASSYSQDRTYEQYF.